The source of this T cell receptor (beta chain) is a study of blood T cell repertoires in COVID-19. For the study at large: In each case, the material was cDNA or gDNA derived from T cells, B-cell-depleted T cells, or PBMCs.

The repertoire was sequenced with immunoSEQ multiplex PCR; TCRdb's copy has only in-frame clones and lacks some. The table shows 220,000 or so clones, with around 91% occurring only once. Participant-given clinical history determined each cohort assignment. The specimen sequenced was PBMCs or T cells enriched from blood (not recorded which). The clonotype comes from a man younger than 40 who had been exposed to COVID-19.

Written as DNA, the CDR3 is TGTGCCAGCTCACCGCTCGGTACTGAAGCTTTCTTT. This translates into CASSPLGTEAFF. V is TRBV18 and J is TRBJ1-1; D is ambiguous. The CDR3 consists of 12 residues. Deletions cut 3 bases from V and 5 bases from J, with 7 bases between. Germline V lookup: CDR1 KGHSH, CDR2 LQKENI.